The 5 T cell receptor beta chains reported below all come from one sample, sequenced in a study of blood T cell repertoires in COVID-19. Assay: immunoSEQ multiplex PCR; the TCRdb copy retains only in-frame clones and omits some. The sample holds some 270,000 clones, approximately 90% seen once. Input material: PBMCs or T cells enriched from blood (not recorded which). These receptors all stem from a man aged 40-55 years who had been exposed to COVID-19.

To note about this clone: This sample includes further DNA sequences coding for the same CDR3. V gene TRBV18 combines with J gene TRBJ2-5; 9 bases match TRBD1. This CDR3 has 14 residues. Trimming removed 3 bases from V and 3 bases from J; junction bases left unmatched: 2. Germline CDR1 KGHSH, CDR2 LQKENI. CDR3 DNA sequence: TGTGCCAGCTCACCGGGGACAGGGAAAGAGACCCAGTACTTC. Its protein product is CASSPGTGKETQYF.

The chain joins TRBV9 to TRBJ2-1; a possible D gene is TRBD2 (5 bases). V shed 4 bases and J shed 15 bases, with 17 bases lying between them. This CDR3 contains 12 residues. Germline-derived CDR1 and CDR2 are SGDLS and YYNGEE. In DNA, the CDR3 is TGTGCCAGCAGCACGCCCGGGATTGGGCGGTTCTTC. Its protein product is CASSTPGIGRFF.

The V and J genes are TRBV11-1 and TRBJ1-1; unclear D gene. The CDR3 covers 16 residues. CDR1 SGHAT and CDR2 FQDESV come from the germline V gene (reference sequence). Trimming took off 1 base at V and 3 bases at J, with 15 bases between the two ends. The DNA of the CDR3 is TGTGCCAGCAGCTTAGGGCGTTTCCCCGGGGACACTGAAGCTTTCTTT. This codes for CASSLGRFPGDTEAFF.

The chain carries TRBV11-2 and TRBJ1-2, with 7 bases lining up with TRBD1. CDR1 SGHAT and CDR2 FQNNGV come from the germline V gene. The V and J ends lost 6 bases and 0 bases, in that order; junction bases with no gene match: 16. This CDR3 has 18 residues. CDR3: CASSLIRDSLSSNYGYTF. CDR3 DNA sequence: TGTGCCAGCAGTTTAATTCGGGACAGCTTGAGTTCTAACTATGGCTACACCTTC.

The chain joins TRBV13 to TRBJ2-7; a possible D gene is TRBD2 (6 bases). The CDR3 consists of 16 residues. Germline lookup yields CDR1 PRHDT and CDR2 FYEKMQ (reference sequence). The V gene lost 1 base and the J gene lost 5 bases, with 18 bases spanning the gap. CDR3 sequence reads: CASSLAARRRVNEQYF. The CDR3 DNA is TGTGCCAGCAGCTTAGCAGCCCGGCGGAGGGTTAACGAGCAGTACTTC.